The TCR beta chain under discussion was sequenced for a study of blood T cell repertoires in COVID-19. The overall study: Samples of COVID-19 (acute and convalescent) were obtained from the United States, Italy and Spain. Sources were T cells, B-cell-depleted T cells, or PBMCs; the material itself was cDNA or gDNA.

Libraries were prepared by immunoSEQ multiplex PCR; TCRdb keeps only in-frame clonotypes and omits some of them. Among tens of thousands of clones, roughly 84% were seen once, and the ten largest hold roughly 4%. Germline V gene sequence: CDR1 MDHEN, CDR2 SYDVKM. The CDR3 is made up of 11 amino acids. Sample: peripheral blood. This rearrangement joins TRBV28 to TRBJ1-1; D remains ambiguous. The sequence derives from an elderly man with active COVID-19. The CDR3: CGTYTNTEAFF. Written as DNA, the CDR3 is TGTGGGACTTATACGAACACTGAAGCTTTCTTT.